The rows below give T cell receptor beta chains drawn from one sample of a study of blood T cell repertoires in COVID-19. Here immunoSEQ multiplex PCR was the method, and the copy in TCRdb shows in-frame clones only, minus some. The sample shows 200,000 to 250,000 clones, 80% to 95% of them seen only once. The material sequenced was peripheral blood. The receptors come from a man under 40 with COVID-19, enrolled during active disease. Both conserved end residues are part of each CDR3. The D gene is left open where the match is weak. Clone size, where shown, is once, few, many, or a class for clones that have expanded.

J gene: TRBJ1-5; V gene: TRBV2; D gene: NA; clone size: few; CDR3 DNA: TGTGCCAGCAGTGGTGACATCGAGTATAAGCCCCAGCATTTT; CDR3 protein: CASSGDIEYKPQHF
J gene: TRBJ1-2; V gene: TRBV12-3/TRBV12-4; D gene: NA; clone size: NA; CDR3 DNA: TGTGCCAGCAGTTGGGGGGATCGTAGTGGCTACACCTTC; CDR3 protein: CASSWGDRSGYTF
J gene: TRBJ2-7; V gene: TRBV5-4; D gene: TRBD1; clone size: NA; CDR3 DNA: TGTGCCAGCAGCTCCCGACAGGGCGGTTTCGAGCAGTACTTC; CDR3 protein: CASSSRQGGFEQYF
J gene: TRBJ2-7; V gene: TRBV3-1/TRBV3-2; D gene: TRBD2; clone size: NA; CDR3 DNA: TGTGCCAGCAGCCAAGATCGTCTAGCGGGCGGGGAGGACGAGCAGTACTTC; CDR3 protein: CASSQDRLAGGEDEQYF
J gene: TRBJ2-7; V gene: TRBV5-1; D gene: NA; clone size: NA; CDR3 DNA: TGCGCCAGCAGCTTGCTTCAGGGGATGGCGAGTGGGGAGTACTTC; CDR3 protein: CASSLLQGMASGEYF
J gene: TRBJ1-2; V gene: TRBV10-3; D gene: NA; clone size: NA; CDR3 DNA: TGTGCCATCAGTGGGACAAATCTCCCTGGTGGCTACACCTTC; CDR3 protein: CAISGTNLPGGYTF
J gene: TRBJ2-1; V gene: TRBV10-3; D gene: NA; clone size: once; CDR3 DNA: TGTGCCATCAGTGAGTCGAGTTCGTGGAATGAGCAGTTCTTC; CDR3 protein: CAISESSSWNEQFF
J gene: TRBJ2-3; V gene: TRBV5-1; D gene: TRBD1; clone size: NA; CDR3 DNA: TGCGCCAGCAGGGCTCAGGGGGACACAGATACGCAGTATTTT; CDR3 protein: CASRAQGDTDTQYF
J gene: TRBJ1-6; V gene: TRBV5-1; D gene: NA; clone size: NA; CDR3 DNA: TGCGCCAGCAGCTTGGGGGCCAATAATTCACCCCTCCACTTT; CDR3 protein: CASSLGANNSPLHF
J gene: TRBJ2-2; V gene: TRBV3-1/TRBV3-2; D gene: NA; clone size: NA; CDR3 DNA: TGTGCCAGCCAGGGATCGAACACCGGGGAGCTGTTTTTT; CDR3 protein: CASQGSNTGELFF
J gene: TRBJ2-5; V gene: TRBV5-4; D gene: NA; clone size: few; CDR3 DNA: TGTGCCAGCAGCCTAGGACAAAACCAAGAGACCCAGTACTTC; CDR3 protein: CASSLGQNQETQYF
J gene: TRBJ1-1; V gene: TRBV5-4; D gene: NA; clone size: NA; CDR3 DNA: TGTGCCAGCAGCTTGGGTCAGGGGATAACGAACACTGAAGCTTTCTTT; CDR3 protein: CASSLGQGITNTEAFF
J gene: TRBJ1-6; V gene: TRBV4-1; D gene: NA; clone size: NA; CDR3 DNA: TGCGCCAGCAGCCAAGTAGTTTCGGGGGGTGTTAATTCACCCCTCCACTTT; CDR3 protein: CASSQVVSGGVNSPLHF
J gene: TRBJ1-5; V gene: TRBV18; D gene: TRBD1; clone size: NA; CDR3 DNA: TGTGCCAGCTCACTAGGACAGGGGGTCGGCAATCAGCCCCAGCATTTT; CDR3 protein: CASSLGQGVGNQPQHF
J gene: TRBJ1-6; V gene: TRBV5-6; D gene: NA; clone size: NA; CDR3 DNA: TGTGCCAGCAGGGGGGGGCAGATTAATTCACCCCTCCACTTT; CDR3 protein: CASRGGQINSPLHF
J gene: TRBJ2-3; V gene: TRBV27; D gene: NA; clone size: NA; CDR3 DNA: TGTGCCAGCAGCCGACCGGCAGGAGATACGCAGTATTTT; CDR3 protein: CASSRPAGDTQYF
J gene: TRBJ2-1; V gene: TRBV10-1; D gene: TRBD1; clone size: NA; CDR3 DNA: TGCGCCAGCAGTTTGGACAGGACTGAGCAGTTCTTC; CDR3 protein: CASSLDRTEQFF
J gene: TRBJ2-1; V gene: TRBV12-3/TRBV12-4; D gene: NA; clone size: NA; CDR3 DNA: TGTGCCAGCAGCGGACTGCTCTACAATGAGCAGTTCTTC; CDR3 protein: CASSGLLYNEQFF
J gene: TRBJ2-2; V gene: TRBV10-3; D gene: TRBD1; clone size: NA; CDR3 DNA: TGTGCCATCAGTGTGGGGACAGGGGTCACCGGGGAGCTGTTTTTT; CDR3 protein: CAISVGTGVTGELFF
J gene: TRBJ2-2; V gene: TRBV19; D gene: NA; clone size: NA; CDR3 DNA: TGTGCCAGTAGTATAGGCGGGCTGGGCGGGGAGCTGTTTTTT; CDR3 protein: CASSIGGLGGELFF